This entry features one T cell receptor beta chain sequence. The target antigen is unknown. Healthy Caucasian individuals from Russia aged roughly 6 to 90 served as donors. Primed by a sample-barcoded 5' primer and a J-beta primer mix, a second PCR proceeded for about 6 to 11 cycles. TCRdb passed the 5' RACE reads through MiXCR, listing each CDR3 protein once. There are some 1.4 million distinct CDR3 sequences in the sample; 35% to 45% occur only once, and around 8% lies in the top ten. The CDR3 has 15 residues. Trimming removed 3 bases from V and 11 bases from J; junction bases left unmatched: 14. This entry belongs to a study of blood T cells in healthy people across ages. The wider study: Capturing about one barcoded beta molecule per two T cells was achieved by template switching.

Study results and caveats: It was held that diversity estimates obtained from one million T cells represented underestimates.

The sequence was obtained from a woman between 18 and 29 years old in good health. V is TRBV12-3 or TRBV12-4 and J is TRBJ2-5; 8 bases fit TRBD2. The source material was blood. CDR3 nucleotides: TGTGCCAGCAGTTTTCTCGGGGGGGGGAACAATGAGCAGTACTTC. It is translated as CASSFLGGGNNEQYF.